This TCR beta chain derives from a study of T cell repertoires in cytomegalovirus infection. General study points: Summed frequency of shared TCR beta families picked out CMV carriers who also had the relevant HLA. It was HLA-C-restricted CMV-specific TCR beta clonotypes that dominated the response ex vivo.

This clonotype was seen a few times. The antigen remains undetermined. TCRdb re-analysed the reads in MiXCR, keeping a single row per CDR3 protein. Here the sample spans roughly 630,000 distinct CDR3 sequences, 20% to 25% being singletons. The TCR was taken from a human donor in good health (CMV status not recorded). Some clones in this sample may be carry-over from other donors' samples. The sample was CD8+ T cells from PBMCs.

CDR3 in DNA: TGTGCCAGCAGCCACGGGACTAGCGGGCTCAATGAGCAGTTCTTC. The encoded protein is CASSHGTSGLNEQFF. This chain connects TRBV27 to TRBJ2-1, with 12 bases matching TRBD2. This CDR3 comprises 15 residues. CDR1 and CDR2 (germline): MNHEY, SMNVEV (reference sequence). V lost 6 bases to trimming and J lost 6 bases; unmatched junction nucleotides: 6.